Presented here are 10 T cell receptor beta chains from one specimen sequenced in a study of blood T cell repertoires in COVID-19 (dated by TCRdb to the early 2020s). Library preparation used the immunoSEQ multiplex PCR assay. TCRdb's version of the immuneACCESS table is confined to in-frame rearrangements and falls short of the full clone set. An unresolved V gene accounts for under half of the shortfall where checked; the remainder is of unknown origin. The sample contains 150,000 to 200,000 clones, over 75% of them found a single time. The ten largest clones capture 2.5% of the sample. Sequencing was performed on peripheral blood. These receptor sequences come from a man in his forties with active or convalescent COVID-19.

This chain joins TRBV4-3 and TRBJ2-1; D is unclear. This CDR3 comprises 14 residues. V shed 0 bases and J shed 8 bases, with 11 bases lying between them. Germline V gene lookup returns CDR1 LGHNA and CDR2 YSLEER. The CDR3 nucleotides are TGCGCCAGCAGCCAAGAACAGATAGTCTATGAGCAGTTCTTC. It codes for CASSQEQIVYEQFF.

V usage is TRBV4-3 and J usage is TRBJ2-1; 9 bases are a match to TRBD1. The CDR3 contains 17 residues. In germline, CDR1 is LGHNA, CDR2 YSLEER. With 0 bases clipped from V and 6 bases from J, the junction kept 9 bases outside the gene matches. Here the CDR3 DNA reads TGCGCCAGCAGCCAAGACTCCCCGGGACAGGGATTCAATGAGCAGTTCTTC. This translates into CASSQDSPGQGFNEQFF.

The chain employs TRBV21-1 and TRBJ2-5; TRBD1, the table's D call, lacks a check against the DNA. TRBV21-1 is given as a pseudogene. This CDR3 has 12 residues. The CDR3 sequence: CASSGPKETQYF. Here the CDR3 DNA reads TGTGCCAGCAGCGGGCCGAAAGAGACCCAGTACTTC.

The CDR3 here is CASGGSLTSNIQYF. CDR3 DNA: TGTGCCAGCGGTGGGAGCCTTACCTCGAACATTCAGTACTTC. This chain uses TRBV9 with TRBJ2-4, with D possibly matching TRBD2 (5 bases). Germline V gives CDR1 SGDLS, CDR2 YYNGEE. This CDR3 is 14 amino acids long. Trimming cost V 7 bases and J 7 bases, with 18 bases left between them.

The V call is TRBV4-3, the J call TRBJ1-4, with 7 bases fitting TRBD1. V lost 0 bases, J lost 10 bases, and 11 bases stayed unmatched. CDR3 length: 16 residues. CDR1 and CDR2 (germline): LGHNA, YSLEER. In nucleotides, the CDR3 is TGCGCCAGCAGCCAAGAGGCAGGGGGGAGCTTCGGAAAACTGTTTTTT. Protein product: CASSQEAGGSFGKLFF.

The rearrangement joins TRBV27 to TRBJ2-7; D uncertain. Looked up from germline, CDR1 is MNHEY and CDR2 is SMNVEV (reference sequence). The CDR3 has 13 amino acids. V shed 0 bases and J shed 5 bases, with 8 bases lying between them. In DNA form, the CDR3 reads TGTGCCAGCAGTTTATCGGGCCTCCACGAGCAGTACTTC. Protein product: CASSLSGLHEQYF.

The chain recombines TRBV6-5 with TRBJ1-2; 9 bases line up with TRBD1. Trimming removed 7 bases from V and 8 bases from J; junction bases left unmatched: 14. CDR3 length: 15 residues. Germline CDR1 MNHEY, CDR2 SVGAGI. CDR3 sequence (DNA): TGTGCCAGCACCCCGGGACAGGGAGTTTCGGGAGGCTACACCTTC. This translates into CASTPGQGVSGGYTF.

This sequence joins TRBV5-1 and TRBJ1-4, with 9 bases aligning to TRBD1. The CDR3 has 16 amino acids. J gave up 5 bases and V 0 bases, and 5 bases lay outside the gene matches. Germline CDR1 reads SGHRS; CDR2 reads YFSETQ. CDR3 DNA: TGCGCCAGCAGCTTGGGGTCCGGGACAGGGAATGAAAAACTGTTTTTT. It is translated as CASSLGSGTGNEKLFF.

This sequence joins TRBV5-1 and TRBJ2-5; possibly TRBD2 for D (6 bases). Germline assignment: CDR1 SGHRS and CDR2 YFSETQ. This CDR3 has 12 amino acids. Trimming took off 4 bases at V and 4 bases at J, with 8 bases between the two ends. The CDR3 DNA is TGCGCCAGCAGCCCGGGACTAGAGACCCAGTACTTC. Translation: CASSPGLETQYF.

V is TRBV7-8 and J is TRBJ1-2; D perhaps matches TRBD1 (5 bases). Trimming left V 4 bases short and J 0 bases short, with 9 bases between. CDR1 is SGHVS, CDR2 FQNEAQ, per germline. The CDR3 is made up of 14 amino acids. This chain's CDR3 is CASSSRVSNYGYTF. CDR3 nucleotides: TGTGCCAGCAGCTCCAGGGTATCTAACTATGGCTACACCTTC.